Listed below are T cell receptor beta chains from one sample, sequenced in a study of OX40 agonist ivuxolimab in advanced cancers. Some clones are missing from TCRdb's copy, which holds only in-frame ones; the method was immunoSEQ multiplex PCR. The sample lists tens of thousands of clones, about nine tenths seen once, with 0.6% to 0.7% in the top ten. The sample in question was CD4+ or CD8+ T cells sorted from blood, obtained in a trial of the OX40 agonist ivuxolimab. These receptors originate from an adult with an advanced solid tumor such as melanoma, head and neck, liver or kidney cancer. The CDR3 runs from the conserved cysteine through the conserved F or W. D genes are given only for firm matches. The size field is filled for only some rows; it gives once, few, many or a size class.

TRBV2	TRBJ2-3	NA	15	TRBD1	CASSGDRGPTDTQYF	TGTGCCAGCAGTGGTGACAGGGGGCCCACAGATACGCAGTATTTT
TRBV7-9	TRBJ2-1	NA	18	NA	CASSPQGGSGLSYNEQFF	TGTGCCAGCAGCCCTCAGGGGGGTAGCGGGCTCTCCTACAATGAGCAGTTCTTC
TRBV29-1	TRBJ2-1	NA	17	NA	CSVVPVTSHRGYNEQFF	TGCAGCGTTGTCCCTGTGACTAGTCACAGGGGTTACAATGAGCAGTTCTTC
TRBV6-1	TRBJ1-1	NA	15	TRBD1	CASSESWTGETEAFF	TGTGCCAGCAGTGAAAGCTGGACAGGGGAAACTGAAGCTTTCTTT
TRBV10-3	TRBJ2-1	NA	16	TRBD2	CAISGRLAGGYNEQFF	TGTGCCATCAGTGGGAGGCTAGCGGGGGGATACAATGAGCAGTTCTTC
TRBV18	TRBJ1-1	NA	14	NA	CASSPPGRNTEAFF	TGTGCCAGCTCCCCTCCCGGAAGGAACACTGAAGCTTTCTTT
TRBV5-1	TRBJ2-2	NA	15	NA	CASSLPRGRTGELFF	TGCGCCAGCAGCTTGCCAAGGGGACGCACCGGGGAGCTGTTTTTT
TRBV6-6	TRBJ1-3	NA	15	NA	CASSYLVGDGNTIYF	TGTGCCAGCAGTTATCTTGTGGGGGACGGAAACACCATATATTTT
TRBV7-9	TRBJ2-7	few	12	NA	CAGAGTPYEQYF	TGTGCCGGCGCCGGGACACCCTACGAGCAGTACTTC
TRBV14	TRBJ1-1	few	13	NA	CASSQGRYTEAFF	TGTGCCAGCAGCCAAGGACGGTACACTGAAGCTTTCTTT
TRBV5-5	TRBJ1-2	NA	16	TRBD1	CASSRAGTEGNYGYTF	TGTGCCAGCAGCAGGGCCGGGACAGAGGGAAACTATGGCTACACCTTC
TRBV6-1	TRBJ1-2	NA	15	TRBD1	CASSELGQGQSGYTF	TGTGCCAGCAGTGAACTGGGACAGGGGCAAAGCGGCTACACCTTC
TRBV6-1	TRBJ2-2	NA	14	NA	CASSDGGHTGELFF	TGTGCCAGCAGTGACGGGGGGCACACCGGGGAGCTGTTTTTT
TRBV7-2	TRBJ1-5	once	15	NA	CASSLEGRDDQPQHF	TGTGCCAGCAGTTTAGAAGGGCGGGACGATCAGCCCCAGCATTTT
TRBV9	TRBJ1-4	NA	15	NA	CASSVDFRSNEKLFF	TGTGCCAGCAGCGTAGACTTTCGGAGTAATGAAAAACTGTTTTTT
TRBV6-5	TRBJ1-2	NA	15	TRBD1	CASSYSTGARYGYTF	TGTGCCAGCAGTTACTCGACAGGGGCCCGCTATGGCTACACCTTC
TRBV7-2	TRBJ1-4	NA	15	NA	CASSLVTSTNEKLFF	TGTGCCAGCAGCTTAGTGACATCAACTAATGAAAAACTGTTTTTT
TRBV19	TRBJ2-1	NA	17	TRBD1	CASSEGSGTGYYNEQFF	TGTGCCAGTAGTGAGGGATCCGGGACAGGGTACTACAATGAGCAGTTCTTC
TRBV19	TRBJ2-3	NA	15	NA	CASSIGGPSTDTQYF	TGTGCCAGTAGTATCGGGGGGCCAAGCACAGATACGCAGTATTTT
TRBV16	TRBJ2-2	NA	15	NA	CASSQSRTNTGELFF	TGTGCCAGCAGCCAGTCTAGAACGAACACCGGGGAGCTGTTTTTT
TRBV14	TRBJ2-5	few	15	NA	CASSQRTPKAETQYF	TGTGCCAGCAGCCAACGGACCCCTAAGGCAGAGACCCAGTACTTC
TRBV2	TRBJ2-3	NA	14	NA	CASSDQGTADTQYF	TGTGCCAGCAGTGATCAGGGGACGGCAGATACGCAGTATTTT
TRBV11-1	TRBJ1-1	NA	12	NA	CASSRENTEAFF	TGTGCCAGCTCTCGGGAGAACACTGAAGCTTTCTTT
TRBV10-1	TRBJ1-4	NA	15	TRBD1	CANLYPDRGHEKLFF	TGCGCCAACCTATATCCGGACAGGGGCCATGAAAAACTGTTTTTT
TRBV28	TRBJ2-7	NA	13	NA	CASSIPVPYEQYF	TGTGCCAGCAGCATCCCGGTCCCCTACGAGCAGTACTTC
TRBV5-1	TRBJ1-1	NA	15	NA	CASSISSAGGTEAFF	TGCGCCAGCAGCATCTCTTCGGCGGGGGGCACTGAAGCTTTCTTT
TRBV6-5	TRBJ1-3	NA	14	NA	CASVRDTSDNTIYF	TGTGCCAGCGTCCGGGACACCAGCGATAACACCATATATTTT
TRBV12-5	TRBJ1-3	once	13	NA	CASPRTDGNTIYF	TGTGCTAGTCCCCGGACGGATGGAAACACCATATATTTT
TRBV2	TRBJ1-3	NA	16	NA	CASSATAIDRGNTIYF	TGTGCCAGCAGTGCCACCGCGATTGACAGAGGAAACACCATATATTTT
TRBV29-1	TRBJ1-2	NA	13	TRBD1	CSVELQGGGGYTF	TGCAGCGTCGAACTTCAGGGGGGGGGAGGCTACACCTTC
TRBV6-5	TRBJ2-2	NA	16	NA	CASSYFGGPDTGELFF	TGTGCCAGCAGTTATTTTGGAGGGCCGGACACCGGGGAGCTGTTTTTT
TRBV5-1	TRBJ1-2	NA	16	TRBD1	CASSLGWGQGSYGYTF	TGCGCCAGCAGCTTGGGGTGGGGACAGGGTAGCTATGGCTACACCTTC
TRBV5-5	TRBJ1-5	NA	16	NA	CASSSVRGIIDQPQHF	TGTGCCAGCAGCTCTGTTCGGGGAATAATTGATCAGCCCCAGCATTTT
TRBV19	TRBJ2-3	NA	16	NA	CASSRALGGNTDTQYF	TGTGCCAGTAGTAGGGCTCTAGGCGGGAACACAGATACGCAGTATTTT
TRBV7-8	TRBJ2-7	NA	14	NA	CASRLYQGWHEQYF	TGTGCCAGCAGACTTTACCAAGGTTGGCACGAGCAGTACTTC
TRBV7-9	TRBJ2-7	NA	13	NA	CASSLAGTYEQYF	TGTGCCAGCAGCTTAGCGGGGACCTACGAGCAGTACTTC
TRBV19	TRBJ2-5	NA	15	NA	CASSIGAGIGETQYF	TGTGCCAGTAGTATAGGAGCGGGTATTGGGGAGACCCAGTACTTC
TRBV10-3	TRBJ2-5	NA	14	TRBD2	CAISSSGNQETQYF	TGTGCCATCAGCTCTAGCGGAAACCAAGAGACCCAGTACTTC
TRBV4-1	TRBJ2-6	NA	15	NA	CASSHPPVGANVLTF	TGCGCCAGCAGCCACCCCCCGGTCGGGGCCAACGTCCTGACTTTC
TRBV5-1	TRBJ1-2	NA	14	NA	CASSLRTTNYGYTF	TGCGCCAGCAGCTTGCGGACAACTAACTATGGCTACACCTTC
TRBV5-1	TRBJ1-4	NA	18	NA	CASSLFPGGTSANEKLFF	TGCGCCAGCAGCTTGTTTCCCGGGGGAACTTCGGCTAATGAAAAACTGTTTTTT
TRBV19	TRBJ2-3	NA	14	NA	CASRRGPFTDTQYF	TGTGCCAGTCGAAGGGGCCCCTTCACAGATACGCAGTATTTT